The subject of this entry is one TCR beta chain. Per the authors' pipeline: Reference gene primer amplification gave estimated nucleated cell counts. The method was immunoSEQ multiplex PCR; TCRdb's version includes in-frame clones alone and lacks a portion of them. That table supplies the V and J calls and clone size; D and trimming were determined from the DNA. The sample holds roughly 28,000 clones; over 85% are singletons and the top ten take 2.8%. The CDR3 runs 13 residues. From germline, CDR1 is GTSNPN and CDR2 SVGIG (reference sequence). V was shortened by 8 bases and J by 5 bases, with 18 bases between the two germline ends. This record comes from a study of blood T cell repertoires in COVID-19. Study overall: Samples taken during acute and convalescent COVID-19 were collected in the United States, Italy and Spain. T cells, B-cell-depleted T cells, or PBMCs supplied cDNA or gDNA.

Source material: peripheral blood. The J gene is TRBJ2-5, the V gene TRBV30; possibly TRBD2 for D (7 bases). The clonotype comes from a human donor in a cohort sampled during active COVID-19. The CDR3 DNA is TGTGCCCCGTTGGGGGGGGCGAGCGAGACCCAGTACTTC. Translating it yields CAPLGGASETQYF.